The sample holds a few counts of the clone carrying this T cell receptor (beta chain). What it recognizes is unknown. These data belong to a study of T cell responses to AZD1222 COVID-19 vaccine. About the study: Both about-4-week and about-12-week second-dose recipients were combined.

Clones were read by immunoSEQ multiplex PCR, and TCRdb kept only the in-frame ones, dropping some. The sample lists around 130,000 clones; about 90% were seen once. CDR3 size: 13 residues. CDR1 is LNHDA and CDR2 is SQIVND in the germline V gene (reference sequence). Trimming stripped 6 bases from V and 3 bases from J, with 9 bases between. Study conclusions and caveats: It should be noted that donors were predominantly white British and more often female, and clonal diversity was possibly underestimated. Seropositivity was recorded at baseline in only 5 or 6 AZD1222 recipients.

Source: peripheral blood, taken on day 0 of AZD1222 vaccination. The clonotype originates from an adult in good health. The rearrangement joins TRBV19 to TRBJ1-5; D is unresolved. The DNA for the CDR3 is TGTGCCAGTAGGAAGGGAAACAATCAGCCCCAGCATTTT. Translated: CASRKGNNQPQHF. The entire variable domain, with the rest obtained from reference TRBV19 and TRBJ1-5, is as follows: DGGITQSPKYLFRKEGQNVTLSCEQNLNHDAMYWYRQDPGQGLRLIYYSQIVNDFQKGDIAEGYSVSREKKESFPLTVTSAQKNPTAFYLCASRKGNNQPQHFGDGTRLSIL.